The 14 T cell receptor beta chains reported below all come from one sample, sequenced in a study of blood T cells in healthy people across ages. Then a second PCR, running roughly 6 to 11 cycles, was carried out with a sample-barcoded 5' primer and a J-beta primer mix. MiXCR, applied by TCRdb to the 5' RACE reads, yields one record per CDR3 protein. The sample holds 1.5 million or so distinct CDR3 sequences, roughly 43% seen once. Sequencing was done on a sample of blood. The receptors were gathered from a woman aged 18-29 years in good health.

This chain uses TRBV14 with TRBJ2-3; TRBD1 matches at 7 bases. Trimming took 8 bases from V and 6 from J; bases not matched to a gene: 8. The germline V gene encodes CDR1 SGHDN and CDR2 FVKESK. This CDR3 has 13 residues. The CDR3 DNA follows: TGTGCCAGCCGGAGGACAGGACACGATACGCAGTATTTT. Translating it yields CASRRTGHDTQYF.

There are a few counts of this clonotype. The chain joins TRBV4-1 to TRBJ2-1; 8 nucleotides agree with TRBD2. Germline CDR1 and CDR2: MGHRA and YSYEKL. This CDR3 is built from 15 residues. Trimming cost V 1 base and J 3 bases; bases outside gene matches: 2. The CDR3 region is CASSQGSGIYNEQFF. The CDR3 nucleotides read TGCGCCAGCAGCCAAGGTAGCGGGATCTACAATGAGCAGTTCTTC.

This clonotype was detected a few times. The chain links TRBV6-1 to TRBJ2-6; D perhaps matches TRBD2 (5 bases). Looked up from germline, CDR1 is MNHNS and CDR2 is SASEGT. V was clipped by 5 bases and J by 2 bases, with 7 bases between them. The CDR3 loop spans 14 amino acids. In DNA form, the CDR3 reads TGTGCCAGCAGTCCAGCGGCTGGGGCCAACGTCCTGACTTTC. Translated, it gives CASSPAAGANVLTF.

This chain links TRBV27 with TRBJ2-4, with TRBD1 as a possible D gene (5 bases). The closer fit of TRBJ2-7 to the DNA end suggests the J call may be wrong. Germline V gene data show CDR1 as MNHEY and CDR2 as SMNVEV (reference sequence). This CDR3 has 15 residues. CDR3 coding DNA: TGTGCCAGCAGTTTGATAGGGGTGGCCCCCTACGAGCAGTACTTC. Protein: CASSLIGVAPYEQYF.

This chain connects TRBV7-2 to TRBJ1-2, with 10 bases fitting TRBD1. Per the germline V gene, CDR1 is SGHTA and CDR2 is FQGNSA. V shed 6 bases and J 3 bases; nucleotides not matched to a gene: 7. The CDR3 spans 15 residues. For the CDR3, the DNA is TGTGCCAGCAGATCGGGACAGGGGTACGACTATGGCTACACCTTC. Translation: CASRSGQGYDYGYTF.

J is TRBJ2-7 and V is TRBV6-2 or TRBV6-3; D not certain. V dropped 6 bases and J dropped 0 bases, with 9 bases sitting between them. The CDR3 consists of 13 residues. Germline CDR1 and CDR2: MNHEY and SVGEGT. CDR3 sequence reads: CASRDGNSYEQYF. As DNA, the CDR3 is TGTGCCAGCAGGGACGGAAACTCCTACGAGCAGTACTTC.

This chain connects TRBV7-9 to TRBJ2-3, with TRBD2 identical over 12 bases. CDR1 and CDR2 (germline): SEHNR, FQNEAQ (reference sequence). Unmatched junction bases numbered 18, after V lost 6 bases and J lost 14 bases. The CDR3 extends over 16 amino acids. The CDR3 DNA reads TGTGCCAGCAGTACGGCCCTAGGACTAGCGGGATCCACGGCGTATTTT. It is translated as CASSTALGLAGSTAYF. The complete variable domain, with remaining parts taken from reference TRBV7-9 and TRBJ2-3, reads DTGVSQNPRHKITKRGQNVTFRCDPISEHNRLYWYRQTLGQGPEFLTYFQNEAQLEKSRLLSDRFSAERPKGSFSTLEIQRTEQGDSAMYLCASSTALGLAGSTAYFGPGTRLTVL.

This clonotype was seen only a few times. The CDR3 DNA is TGTGCCAGCAGCTTGGGACGGTTTAGCAATCAGCCCCAGCATTTT. Translated: CASSLGRFSNQPQHF. The chain links TRBV11-2 to TRBJ1-5; a weak D match, TRBD1 (5 bases). The CDR3 totals 15 residues. V lost 3 bases and J 0 bases, leaving 9 bases between the germline ends. Germline CDR1 is SGHAT and CDR2 is FQNNGV. Full variable domain (remainder filled in from reference TRBV11-2 and TRBJ1-5): EAGVAQSPRYKIIEKRQSVAFWCNPISGHATLYWYQQILGQGPKLLIQFQNNGVVDDSQLPKDRFSAERLKGVDSTLKIQPAKLEDSAVYLCASSLGRFSNQPQHFGDGTRLSIL.

V is TRBV7-9 and J is TRBJ2-5; D is unresolved. The germline V gene has CDR1 SEHNR and CDR2 FQNEAQ (reference sequence). The CDR3 has 13 amino acids. Trimming stripped 6 bases from V and 5 bases from J, with 13 bases between. The CDR3 spells CASRWALSETQYF. The CDR3 DNA follows: TGTGCCAGCAGATGGGCCTTGAGCGAGACCCAGTACTTC. Together with reference TRBV7-9 and TRBJ2-5, the CDR3 gives the full variable domain: DTGVSQNPRHKITKRGQNVTFRCDPISEHNRLYWYRQTLGQGPEFLTYFQNEAQLEKSRLLSDRFSAERPKGSFSTLEIQRTEQGDSAMYLCASRWALSETQYFGPGTRLLVL.

The V call is TRBV7-2, the J call TRBJ2-3; 10 bases match TRBD2. The CDR3 sequence is 15 residues long. Per the germline V gene, CDR1 is SGHTA and CDR2 is FQGNSA. Unmatched junction bases numbered 6, after V lost 4 bases and J lost 5 bases. Written as DNA, the CDR3 is TGTGCCAGCAGCTCCGGACTAGCGGCGGTAGATACGCAGTATTTT. This gives the protein CASSSGLAAVDTQYF.

This chain joins TRBV3-1 and TRBJ1-1; no clear D gene. Per germline, CDR1 LGHDT and CDR2 YNNKEL (reference sequence). This CDR3 region has 13 residues. Trimming took off 0 bases at V and 5 bases at J, with 7 bases between the two ends. CDR3: CASSQEGRTEAFF. In nucleotides, the CDR3 is TGTGCCAGCAGCCAAGAAGGCAGAACTGAAGCTTTCTTT.

The chain links TRBV18 to TRBJ1-6; D unresolved. Trimming stripped 3 bases from V and 8 bases from J, with 8 bases between. Germline CDR1 is KGHSH and CDR2 is LQKENI. The CDR3 is 13 residues long. CDR3 coding DNA: TGTGCCAGCTCACCGACTCCGGATTCACCCCTCCACTTT. This translates into CASSPTPDSPLHF.

This clonotype came up a few times. The chain has TRBV7-9 and TRBJ2-2; TRBD1 is a possible D gene (6 bases). Trimming stripped 4 bases from V and 8 bases from J, with 20 bases between. The length of the CDR3 is 16 residues. Germline CDR1 SEHNR, CDR2 FQNEAQ (reference sequence). CDR3 in amino acids: CASSSKRLTGSGELFF. In DNA, the CDR3 is TGTGCCAGCAGCTCAAAGCGTCTCACAGGGTCGGGGGAGCTGTTTTTT.

The chain couples TRBV7-9 to TRBJ1-1, with 10 nucleotides matching TRBD1. V gave up 5 bases and J gave up 4 bases; unmatched junction bases: 7. CDR3 size: 15 residues. Germline V gives CDR1 SEHNR, CDR2 FQNEAQ (reference sequence). The CDR3 region is CASSTWDRGGTEAFF. CDR3 coding DNA: TGTGCCAGCAGCACTTGGGACAGGGGAGGCACTGAAGCTTTCTTT.